This T cell receptor beta chain was captured in a study of blood T cell repertoires in COVID-19. Study-level information: Material from acute and convalescent COVID-19 was sourced from the United States, Italy and Spain. From T cells, B-cell-depleted T cells, or PBMCs came the material, which was cDNA or gDNA.

J gave up 2 bases and V 0 bases, and 7 bases lay outside the gene matches. This CDR3 comprises 17 residues. CDR1 is LGHDT and CDR2 is YNNKEL in the germline V gene (reference sequence). Sequencing used immunoSEQ multiplex PCR; TCRdb keeps in-frame clones, though not all of them. In the table there are 120,000 to 150,000 clones, around 87% of which are singletons. The TCR comes from a human donor in a cohort sampled during active COVID-19. Sequencing was performed on peripheral blood. The chain joins TRBV3-1 (or the pseudogene TRBV3-2) to TRBJ2-3; the match to TRBD2 covers 8 bases. The CDR3 nucleotides read TGTGCCAGCAGCCAAGATCTGGCGGGGGGACTCACAGATACGCAGTATTTT. Its protein is CASSQDLAGGLTDTQYF.